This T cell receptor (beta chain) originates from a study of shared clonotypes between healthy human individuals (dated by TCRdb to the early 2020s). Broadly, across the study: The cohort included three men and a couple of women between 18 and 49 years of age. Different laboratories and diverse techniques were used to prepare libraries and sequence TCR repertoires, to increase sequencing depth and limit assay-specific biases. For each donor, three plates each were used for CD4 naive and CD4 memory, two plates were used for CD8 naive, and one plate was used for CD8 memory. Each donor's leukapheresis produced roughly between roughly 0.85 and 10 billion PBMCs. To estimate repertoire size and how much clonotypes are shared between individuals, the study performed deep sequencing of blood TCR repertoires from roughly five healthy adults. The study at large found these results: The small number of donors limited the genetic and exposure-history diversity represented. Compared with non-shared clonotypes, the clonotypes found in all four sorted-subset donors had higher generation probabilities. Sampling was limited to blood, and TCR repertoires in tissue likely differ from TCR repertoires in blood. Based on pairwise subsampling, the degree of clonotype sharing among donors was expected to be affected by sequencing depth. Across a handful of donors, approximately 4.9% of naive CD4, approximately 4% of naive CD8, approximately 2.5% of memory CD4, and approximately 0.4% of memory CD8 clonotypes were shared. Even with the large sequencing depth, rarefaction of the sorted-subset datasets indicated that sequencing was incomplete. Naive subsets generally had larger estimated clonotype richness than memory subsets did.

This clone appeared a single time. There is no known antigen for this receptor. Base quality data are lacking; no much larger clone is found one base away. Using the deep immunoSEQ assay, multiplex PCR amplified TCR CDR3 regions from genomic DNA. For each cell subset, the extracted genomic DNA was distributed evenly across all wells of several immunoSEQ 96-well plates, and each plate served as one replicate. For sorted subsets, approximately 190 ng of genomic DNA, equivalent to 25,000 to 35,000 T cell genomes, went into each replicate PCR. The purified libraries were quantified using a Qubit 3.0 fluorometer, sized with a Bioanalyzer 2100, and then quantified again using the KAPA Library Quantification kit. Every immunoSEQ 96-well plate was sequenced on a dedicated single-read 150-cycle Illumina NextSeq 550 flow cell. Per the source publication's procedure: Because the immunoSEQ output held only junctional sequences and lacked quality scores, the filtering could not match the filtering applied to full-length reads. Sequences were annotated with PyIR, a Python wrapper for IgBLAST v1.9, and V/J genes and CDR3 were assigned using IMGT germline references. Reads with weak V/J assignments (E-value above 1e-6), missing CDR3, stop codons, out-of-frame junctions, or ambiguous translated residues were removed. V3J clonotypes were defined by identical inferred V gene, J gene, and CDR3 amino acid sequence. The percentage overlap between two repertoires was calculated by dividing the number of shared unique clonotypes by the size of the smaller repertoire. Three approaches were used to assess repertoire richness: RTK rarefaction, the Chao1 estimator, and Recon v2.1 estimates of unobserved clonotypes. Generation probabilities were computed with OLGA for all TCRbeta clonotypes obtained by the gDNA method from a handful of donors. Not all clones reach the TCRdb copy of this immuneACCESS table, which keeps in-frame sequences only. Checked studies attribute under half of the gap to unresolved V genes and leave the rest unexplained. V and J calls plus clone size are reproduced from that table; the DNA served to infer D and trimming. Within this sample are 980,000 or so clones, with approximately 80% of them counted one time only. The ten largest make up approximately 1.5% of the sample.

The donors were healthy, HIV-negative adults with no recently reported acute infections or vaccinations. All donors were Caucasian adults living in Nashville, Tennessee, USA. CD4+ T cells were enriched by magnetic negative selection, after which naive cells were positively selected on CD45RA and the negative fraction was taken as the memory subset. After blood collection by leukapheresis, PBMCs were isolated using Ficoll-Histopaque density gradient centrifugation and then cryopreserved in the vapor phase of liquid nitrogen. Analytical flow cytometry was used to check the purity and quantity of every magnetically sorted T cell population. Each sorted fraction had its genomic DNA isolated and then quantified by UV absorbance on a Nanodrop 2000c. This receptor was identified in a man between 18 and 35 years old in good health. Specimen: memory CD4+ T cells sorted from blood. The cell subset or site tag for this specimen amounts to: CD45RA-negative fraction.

The nucleotide sequence is TGTGCCAGCAGCAAAACAGGACAGGGTGAAACTGAAGCTTTCTTT. It translates as CASSKTGQGETEAFF. The sequence links TRBV5-4 to TRBJ1-1; TRBD1 matches 8 bases in the middle. CDR1 SGHNT and CDR2 YYREEE were looked up in the germline V gene (reference sequence). Ends trimmed: V by 4 bases, J by 5 bases; bases unmatched to a gene: 10. The CDR3 contains 15 residues, cysteine and phenylalanine counted. Left in the record is the CDR3 DNA by itself, 45 bases read in frame from the first base.